These T cell receptor beta chains were read from a single sample in a study of blood T cell repertoires in COVID-19. Profiling relied on immunoSEQ multiplex PCR, and the TCRdb table lists in-frame clones only, not all of them. This sample has some 270,000 clones, with around 89% found just once. The material sequenced was peripheral blood. These receptor sequences come from a young man with acute or convalescent COVID-19. The CDR3 runs from the conserved cysteine through the conserved F or W. The order of the fields is D gene, J gene, V gene, clone size, CDR3 protein, CDR3 DNA. A D gene is named only where the DNA matches it firmly. Only some rows state a clone size, as once, few, many or a class for expanded clones.

D: TRBD1
J: TRBJ2-2
V: TRBV2
size: .
CDR3: CASSETGGSTGELFF
DNA: TGTGCCAGCAGTGAGACAGGGGGCAGCACCGGGGAGCTGTTTTTT

D: .
J: TRBJ2-3
V: TRBV3-1/TRBV3-2
size: .
CDR3: CASSHSGSTDTQYF
DNA: TGTGCCAGCAGCCACTCGGGGTCCACAGATACGCAGTATTTT

D: TRBD2
J: TRBJ2-7
V: TRBV6-6
size: .
CDR3: CASSYGTSGSLGQYF
DNA: TGTGCCAGCAGTTACGGGACTAGCGGGAGCTTAGGGCAGTACTTC

D: .
J: TRBJ1-2
V: TRBV6-1
size: .
CDR3: CASSEAPGSGSNGYTF
DNA: TGTGCCAGCAGTGAAGCCCCGGGGTCAGGATCGAATGGCTACACCTTC

D: .
J: TRBJ2-1
V: TRBV10-1
size: .
CDR3: CASSGGETYNEQFF
DNA: TGCGCCAGCAGTGGAGGCGAAACCTACAATGAGCAGTTCTTC

D: TRBD1
J: TRBJ1-4
V: TRBV5-1
size: few
CDR3: CASSYLGQLKGEKLFF
DNA: TGCGCCAGCAGCTACCTGGGACAGCTAAAAGGGGAAAAACTGTTTTTT

D: TRBD2
J: TRBJ2-7
V: TRBV7-2
size: .
CDR3: CASSLSGGQNYEQYF
DNA: TGTGCCAGCAGCTTATCGGGGGGGCAGAACTACGAGCAGTACTTC

D: TRBD1
J: TRBJ1-3
V: TRBV7-2
size: .
CDR3: CASSGRTGSAGNTIYF
DNA: TGTGCCAGCAGCGGGCGGACAGGGTCGGCCGGAAACACCATATATTTT

D: .
J: TRBJ2-7
V: TRBV15
size: .
CDR3: CATSRDRDSYEQYF
DNA: TGTGCCACCAGCAGAGACAGGGATTCCTACGAGCAGTACTTC

D: .
J: TRBJ2-2
V: TRBV18
size: once
CDR3: CASSPIVGEELFF
DNA: TGTGCCAGCTCACCAATAGTAGGGGAGGAGCTGTTTTTT

D: TRBD1
J: TRBJ1-1
V: TRBV28
size: .
CDR3: CASSPWDRAGAEAFF
DNA: TGTGCCAGCAGCCCCTGGGACAGGGCTGGGGCTGAAGCTTTCTTT

D: .
J: TRBJ2-4
V: TRBV6-6
size: few
CDR3: CASSYSAGNIQYF
DNA: TGTGCCAGCAGTTACTCGGCGGGGAATATTCAGTACTTC

D: .
J: TRBJ2-5
V: TRBV2
size: .
CDR3: CASIRARGETQYF
DNA: TGTGCCAGCATTCGAGCACGGGGGGAGACCCAGTACTTC

D: .
J: TRBJ2-5
V: TRBV28
size: .
CDR3: CASSLIFGGPKGSETQYF
DNA: TGTGCCAGCAGTTTGATATTTGGGGGCCCGAAAGGGTCAGAGACCCAGTACTTC

D: .
J: TRBJ1-1
V: TRBV5-5
size: .
CDR3: CASSLNTNPHTEAFF
DNA: TGTGCCAGCAGCTTGAACACGAACCCCCACACTGAAGCTTTCTTT

D: TRBD2
J: TRBJ2-1
V: TRBV2
size: .
CDR3: CASIRGGDLVGQFF
DNA: TGTGCCAGCATTAGGGGAGGGGATCTCGTAGGGCAGTTCTTC

D: .
J: TRBJ2-5
V: TRBV6-6
size: .
CDR3: CASSSPSETQYF
DNA: TGTGCCAGCAGTAGCCCATCAGAGACCCAGTACTTC

D: .
J: TRBJ1-5
V: TRBV14
size: .
CDR3: CASSYRNQPQHF
DNA: TGTGCCAGCAGCTACAGGAATCAGCCCCAGCATTTT

D: TRBD2
J: TRBJ2-1
V: TRBV9
size: .
CDR3: CASSANSGMEYNEQFF
DNA: TGTGCCAGCAGCGCCAATAGCGGGATGGAATACAATGAGCAGTTCTTC

D: .
J: TRBJ1-6
V: TRBV30
size: .
CDR3: CAWSVGGATYNSPLHF
DNA: TGTGCCTGGAGTGTTGGGGGCGCCACCTATAATTCACCCCTCCACTTT

D: TRBD2
J: TRBJ2-3
V: TRBV13
size: .
CDR3: CASSPGLAGTDTQYF
DNA: TGTGCCAGCAGCCCCGGACTAGCGGGGACAGATACGCAGTATTTT

D: .
J: TRBJ2-7
V: TRBV6-6
size: .
CDR3: CASSPQGYEQYF
DNA: TGTGCCAGCAGTCCACAGGGTTACGAGCAGTACTTC

D: .
J: TRBJ1-1
V: TRBV29-1
size: .
CDR3: CSVAFGTEITFF
DNA: .

D: .
J: TRBJ1-6
V: TRBV18
size: .
CDR3: CASNEALSEPLHF
DNA: TGTGCCAGTAACGAGGCCCTAAGCGAACCCCTCCACTTT

D: .
J: TRBJ2-1
V: TRBV28
size: .
CDR3: CASSPLGGPSRGGSYNEQFF
DNA: TGTGCCAGCAGTCCCCTCGGGGGACCCTCGAGGGGGGGCTCCTACAATGAGCAGTTCTTC

D: .
J: TRBJ1-1
V: TRBV27
size: .
CDR3: CASTSLRRGNTEAFF
DNA: TGTGCCAGCACCTCTCTCCGCAGGGGGAACACTGAAGCTTTCTTT

D: .
J: TRBJ1-2
V: TRBV6-5
size: .
CDR3: CASSYAPNYGYTF
DNA: TGTGCCAGCAGTTACGCGCCGAACTATGGCTACACCTTC

D: .
J: TRBJ1-2
V: TRBV7-9
size: .
CDR3: CASSLGQGSHGYTF
DNA: TGTGCCAGCAGCTTAGGGCAGGGAAGTCATGGCTACACCTTC

D: .
J: TRBJ2-7
V: TRBV19
size: .
CDR3: CASRRNRDIVYEQYF
DNA: TGTGCCAGTAGACGTAACCGGGACATTGTCTACGAGCAGTACTTC

D: .
J: TRBJ1-2
V: TRBV6-6
size: .
CDR3: CASSYSREGGYTF
DNA: TGTGCCAGCAGTTATTCAAGGGAGGGTGGCTACACCTTC

D: .
J: TRBJ1-5
V: TRBV5-6
size: .
CDR3: CASSLTGPNQPQHF
DNA: TGTGCCAGCAGCTTGACAGGTCCAAATCAGCCCCAGCATTTT

D: .
J: TRBJ2-7
V: TRBV6-5
size: .
CDR3: CASSPDWVSYEQYF
DNA: TGTGCCAGCAGTCCCGACTGGGTTTCCTACGAGCAGTACTTC

D: .
J: TRBJ2-5
V: TRBV3-1/TRBV3-2
size: .
CDR3: CASSQDLRRGETQYF
DNA: TGTGCCAGCAGCCAAGACTTAAGGCGAGGGGAGACCCAGTACTTC

D: .
J: TRBJ2-1
V: TRBV5-6
size: once
CDR3: CASSSGGLSYNEQFF
DNA: TGTGCCAGCAGCTCCGGAGGACTATCCTACAATGAGCAGTTCTTC

D: TRBD1
J: TRBJ2-7
V: TRBV28
size: .
CDR3: CASSPGGAGGIEQYF
DNA: TGTGCCAGCAGTCCCGGCGGCGCAGGGGGCATCGAGCAGTACTTC

D: .
J: TRBJ2-2
V: TRBV18
size: .
CDR3: CASSPAGSTGELFF
DNA: TGTGCCAGCTCCCCCGCGGGCTCCACCGGGGAGCTGTTTTTT

D: .
J: TRBJ2-7
V: TRBV5-1
size: few
CDR3: CASRIGGEQYF
DNA: TGCGCCAGCAGAATCGGAGGCGAGCAGTACTTC

D: .
J: TRBJ2-7
V: TRBV27
size: .
CDR3: CASSPTPYEQYF
DNA: TGTGCCAGCAGTCCTACCCCATACGAGCAGTACTTC

D: TRBD2
J: TRBJ2-1
V: TRBV7-9
size: .
CDR3: CASSVTSGDNEQFF
DNA: TGTGCCAGCAGCGTAACTAGCGGGGACAATGAGCAGTTCTTC

D: .
J: TRBJ2-1
V: TRBV5-1
size: .
CDR3: CASREGGYNEQFF
DNA: TGCGCCAGCAGGGAGGGCGGGTACAATGAGCAGTTCTTC

D: TRBD1
J: TRBJ2-1
V: TRBV7-2
size: .
CDR3: CASSLASGGSYNEQFF
DNA: TGTGCCAGCAGCTTAGCGTCAGGGGGCTCCTACAATGAGCAGTTCTTC

D: .
J: TRBJ2-3
V: TRBV6-6
size: .
CDR3: CASRASVRTDTQYF
DNA: TGTGCCAGCAGGGCTAGCGTTCGCACAGATACGCAGTATTTT

D: .
J: TRBJ2-4
V: TRBV28
size: .
CDR3: CASSGWTLAKNIQYF
DNA: TGTGCCAGCAGTGGTTGGACACTAGCCAAAAACATTCAGTACTTC

D: .
J: TRBJ2-1
V: TRBV9
size: .
CDR3: CASSVVSGKQFF
DNA: TGTGCCAGCAGCGTAGTATCCGGGAAGCAGTTCTTC

D: TRBD2
J: TRBJ2-2
V: TRBV2
size: .
CDR3: CASSPPAGGHSNTGELFF
DNA: TGTGCCAGCAGTCCCCCTGCGGGGGGGCATTCGAACACCGGGGAGCTGTTTTTT

D: .
J: TRBJ2-1
V: TRBV12-3/TRBV12-4
size: .
CDR3: CASSSPSGNEQFF
DNA: TGTGCCAGCAGCAGTCCTAGTGGGAATGAGCAGTTCTTC

D: TRBD1
J: TRBJ1-1
V: TRBV6-6
size: .
CDR3: CASSYRGLGAEAFF
DNA: TGTGCCAGCAGTTACAGGGGGCTGGGGGCTGAAGCTTTCTTT

D: .
J: TRBJ1-1
V: TRBV4-1
size: .
CDR3: CASSQGQLNTEAFF
DNA: TGCGCCAGCAGCCAAGGTCAGTTGAACACTGAAGCTTTCTTT

D: .
J: TRBJ2-5
V: TRBV7-2
size: once
CDR3: CASSLGFAFQTQYF
DNA: TGTGCCAGCAGCTTAGGTTTTGCGTTCCAGACCCAGTACTTC

D: TRBD1
J: TRBJ2-7
V: TRBV5-1
size: .
CDR3: CASSSGQGPYEQYF
DNA: TGCGCCAGCAGCTCTGGACAGGGCCCCTACGAGCAGTACTTC

D: TRBD2
J: TRBJ2-1
V: TRBV7-3
size: few
CDR3: CASSSLPAGGYNEQFF
DNA: TGTGCCAGCAGCTCCCTCCCAGCGGGAGGGTACAATGAGCAGTTCTTC

D: .
J: TRBJ1-6
V: TRBV9
size: .
CDR3: CASSFAAPNSPLHF
DNA: TGTGCCAGCAGTTTCGCGGCCCCTAATTCACCCCTCCACTTT